A single sample is the source of the 21 T cell receptor beta chains below, sequenced in a study of CD8+ T cells in alopecia areata. Extraction of RNA preceded its reverse transcription into cDNA, which served as the sequencing template. TCRdb's table, derived via immunoSEQ multiplex PCR, lists solely in-frame clones and lacks some. The table includes 110,000 to 150,000 clones, approximately 65% detected once. The sequenced material came from CD8+ T cells sorted from blood. Receptors were obtained from a human donor in good health.

This CDR3 reads CSALGDRGYEQYF. CDR3 nucleotides: TGCAGCGCTCTGGGAGACAGGGGCTACGAGCAGTACTTC. This sequence joins TRBV29-1 and TRBJ2-7; 8 nucleotides agree with TRBD1. With 7 bases clipped from V and 3 bases from J, the junction kept 8 bases outside the gene matches. The CDR3 has 13 residues. Per germline, CDR1 SQVTM and CDR2 ANQGSEA.

The chain is built from TRBV2 and TRBJ2-7; possible D gene TRBD2, 5 bases. V was trimmed by 7 bases and J by 2 bases, leaving 9 bases between them. The CDR3 spans 12 residues. CDR1 and CDR2 from the germline V gene are SNHLY and FYNNEI. In DNA, the CDR3 is TGTGCCAGCATACTAGGTGCCTACGAGCAGTACTTC. It translates to CASILGAYEQYF.

This chain uses TRBV30 with TRBJ2-6; no reliable D call. The germline V gene has CDR1 GTSNPN and CDR2 SVGIG (reference sequence). The CDR3 has 17 residues. V gave up 3 bases and J gave up 0 bases, with 15 bases separating them. This CDR3 is CAWRYRYIISGANVLTF. CDR3 DNA sequence: TGTGCCTGGAGATATAGATACATCATCTCTGGGGCCAACGTCCTGACTTTC.

V gene TRBV6-5 combines with J gene TRBJ2-3; 7 bases are a match to TRBD1. There are 14 residues in the CDR3. The V gene end was trimmed by 4 bases and the J gene end by 2 bases; junction bases not matched to a gene: 3. Germline CDR1 is MNHEY and CDR2 is SVGAGI. Written as DNA, the CDR3 is TGTGCCAGCAGTTTCGACAGGGACACAGATACGCAGTATTTT. Protein sequence: CASSFDRDTDTQYF.

Comment on this clone: This specimen includes other DNA sequences encoding the same CDR3. V is TRBV29-1 and J is TRBJ2-6, with D tentatively TRBD1 (6 bases). V lost 2 bases to trimming and J lost 1 base, with 12 bases between them. There are 16 residues in the CDR3. Germline V lookup: CDR1 SQVTM, CDR2 ANQGSEA. The CDR3 coding sequence is TGCAGCGTTGAAAGCAGGGGCCAATCTGGGGCCAACGTCCTGACTTTC. Encoded protein: CSVESRGQSGANVLTF.

This chain uses TRBV27 with TRBJ1-1; D unresolved. The germline V and J ends were trimmed by 3 bases and 11 bases, with 19 bases remaining between them. The CDR3 extends over 14 amino acids. The V gene's germline CDR1 is MNHEY and CDR2 SMNVEV (reference sequence). The DNA of the CDR3 is TGTGCCAGCAGTTTGTCGCCCCGGGGAAGGTTCGCTTTCTTT. As protein: CASSLSPRGRFAFF.

The J gene is TRBJ2-2, the V gene TRBV9; D is perhaps TRBD1 (5 bases). The CDR3 is 16 amino acids. V lost 4 bases and J lost 1, with 14 bases in between. From germline, CDR1 is SGDLS and CDR2 YYNGEE. DNA of the CDR3: TGTGCCAGCAGCCCGGTTAGGACAAGGAACACCGGGGAGCTGTTTTTT. Encoded protein: CASSPVRTRNTGELFF.

The chain is built from TRBV4-2 and TRBJ2-7; 8 nucleotides line up with TRBD2. Losses at the gene ends were 4 bases for V and 3 bases for J; bases not matched to a gene: 11. CDR3 length: 16 residues. Germline assignment: CDR1 LGHNA and CDR2 YNFKEQ. For the CDR3, the DNA is TGTGCCAGCAGCCGCCCGGAGGTAGCGGGAAACTACGAGCAGTACTTC. This encodes CASSRPEVAGNYEQYF.

The chain employs TRBV29-1 and TRBJ2-1; 7 nucleotides agree with TRBD1. Germline loops: CDR1 SQVTM, CDR2 ANQGSEA. The CDR3 length is 11 residues. The V gene end was trimmed by 6 bases and the J gene end by 12 bases; junction bases not matched to a gene: 8. CDR3 DNA sequence: TGCAGCGTCGAGGACCGGACAGGGCAGTTCTTC. Its translation: CSVEDRTGQFF.

V gene TRBV11-2 combines with J gene TRBJ2-1; D remains ambiguous. The germline V gene has CDR1 SGHAT and CDR2 FQNNGV. The CDR3 covers 14 residues. Trimming pared 8 bases from V and 0 bases from J, leaving 11 bases between. This CDR3 reads CASDTLSSYNEQFF. The CDR3 DNA reads TGTGCCAGCGACACCCTAAGCTCCTACAATGAGCAGTTCTTC.

The V and J genes are TRBV21-1 and TRBJ1-5. TRBV21-1 is classified as a pseudogene. The CDR3 has 13 residues. In DNA form, the CDR3 reads TGTGCCAGCAGCAAGAGGGGAAGTCAGCCCCAGCATTTT. Amino acid sequence: CASSKRGSQPQHF.

The sample holds a few counts of this clone. This chain links TRBV6-5 with TRBJ2-3, with D tentatively TRBD1 or TRBD2 (5 bases each). Trimming cost V 6 bases and J 2 bases, with 15 bases left between them. Per germline, CDR1 MNHEY and CDR2 SVGAGI. The CDR3 spans 15 residues. The CDR3 protein is CASSLIMGVTDTQYF. In DNA form, the CDR3 reads TGTGCCAGCAGCCTTATAATGGGGGTCACAGATACGCAGTATTTT.

The gene calls are TRBV7-9 and TRBJ2-2, with D unresolved. This CDR3 has 14 amino acids. Trimming cost V 1 base and J 4 bases, with 7 bases left between them. Germline CDR1 and CDR2: SEHNR and FQNEAQ (reference sequence). The CDR3 region has the DNA TGTGCCAGCAGCTTAGAAGGCGTCACCGGGGAGCTGTTTTTT. Translation: CASSLEGVTGELFF.

This clone was counted ten times or more. This chain links TRBV15 with TRBJ2-1, with 9 positions matching TRBD2. The length of the CDR3 is 14 residues. V lost 8 bases, J lost 6 bases, and 8 bases stayed unmatched. Germline V lookup: CDR1 LNHNV, CDR2 YYDKDF (reference sequence). In nucleotides, the CDR3 is TGTGCCACCCGTATAAGCGGGAGGATCAATGAGCAGTTCTTC. Amino acids: CATRISGRINEQFF.

This clone was seen more than once but under ten times. The V and J genes are TRBV27 and TRBJ2-3; 12 bases align to TRBD2. This CDR3 is built from 16 residues. V was clipped by 2 bases and J by 4 bases; unmatched bases: 4. CDR1 and CDR2 from the germline V gene are MNHEY and SMNVEV (reference sequence). The CDR3 here is CASSLLLAGGADTQYF. In nucleotides, the CDR3 is TGTGCCAGCAGTTTACTCCTAGCGGGAGGGGCAGATACGCAGTATTTT.

This sequence joins TRBV25-1 and TRBJ2-1, with unresolved D. The CDR3 has 11 amino acids. Germline values: CDR1 MGHDK, CDR2 SYGVNS. Trimming stripped 5 bases from V and 7 bases from J, with 6 bases between. CDR3 DNA: TGTGCCAGCAGTCCCGGGAATGAGCAGTTCTTC. Translating it yields CASSPGNEQFF.

The chain joins TRBV13 to TRBJ2-1; 8 bases are a match to TRBD2. The CDR3 length is 15 residues. V lost 1 base and J lost 1; bases outside the gene matches: 0. Germline values: CDR1 PRHDT, CDR2 FYEKMQ (reference sequence). The CDR3 loop is CASSLAGGSYNEQFF. Here the CDR3 DNA reads TGTGCCAGCAGCTTAGCGGGAGGGTCCTACAATGAGCAGTTCTTC.

The gene calls are TRBV5-6 and TRBJ1-5, with D possibly matching TRBD1 (6 bases). CDR1 SGHDT and CDR2 YYEEEE come from the germline V gene. The CDR3 sequence is 14 residues long. The V end lost 3 bases, the J end lost 5 bases, and 12 bases lay between the germline ends. CDR3 nucleotides: TGTGCCAGCAGCTGGGGGGCACTCGATCAGCCCCAGCATTTT. Translating it yields CASSWGALDQPQHF. Together with reference TRBV5-6 and TRBJ1-5, the CDR3 gives the full variable domain: DAGVTQSPTHLIKTRGQQVTLRCSPKSGHDTVSWYQQALGQGPQFIFQYYEEEERQRGNFPDRFSGHQFPNYSSELNVNALLLGDSALYLCASSWGALDQPQHFGDGTRLSIL.

This chain uses TRBV5-6 with TRBJ2-7; 11 bases match TRBD1. The J segment lost 3 bases and the V segment lost 1 base, leaving 3 bases of the junction unmatched. The CDR3 consists of 15 residues. Germline V gives CDR1 SGHDT, CDR2 YYEEEE. The chain's CDR3 is CASSLWTGGIYEQYF. The CDR3 DNA is TGTGCCAGCAGCTTGTGGACAGGGGGCATCTACGAGCAGTACTTC.

This chain connects TRBV30 to TRBJ2-1; possibly TRBD2 for D (6 bases). Germline V gives CDR1 GTSNPN, CDR2 SVGIG (reference sequence). This CDR3 is built from 14 residues. The ends were cut back, 1 base at V and 3 bases at J, with 10 bases in the middle. The CDR3 region is CAWSGAGIYNEQFF. The CDR3 region has the DNA TGTGCCTGGAGTGGGGCGGGAATCTACAATGAGCAGTTCTTC.

The chain links TRBV14 to TRBJ2-1; 8 nucleotides agree with TRBD2. Germline-derived CDR1 and CDR2 are SGHDN and FVKESK. The V and J ends lost 4 bases and 0 bases, in that order; junction bases with no gene match: 8. The CDR3 has 17 amino acids. The CDR3 loop reads CASSPDTSGASYNEQFF. CDR3 in DNA: TGTGCCAGCAGCCCAGATACTAGCGGAGCCTCCTACAATGAGCAGTTCTTC.